This TCR beta chain was identified during a study of response to subunit inactivated influenza vaccine. Notes on the study in general: Researchers suggested that each seasonal influenza vaccination recruits few new T cells.

TCRdb re-analysed the RT-PCR reads in MiXCR, keeping a single row per CDR3 protein. The sample contains about 700,000 distinct CDR3 sequences, approximately 15% of which appear only once. Only a few counts were recorded for this clonotype. Its antigen remains unidentified. Germline CDR1 is LGHNA and CDR2 is YSLEER. The ends were cut back, 0 bases at V and 7 bases at J, with 16 bases in the middle. The CDR3 loop spans 15 amino acids. This chain connects TRBV4-3 to TRBJ2-7; a possible D gene is TRBD1 (6 bases). The source is a middle-aged man who received an inactivated influenza vaccine. The sequencing here drew on PBMCs from blood, taken about 14 days before vaccination. CDR3 nucleotides: TGCGCCAGCAGCCAAGATTGGGGGCACGTTTCGGAGCAGTACTTC. It codes for CASSQDWGHVSEQYF.